This T cell receptor beta chain was sequenced in a study of technical replicates of blood from several donors. Only in-frame clones appear in the TCRdb table, and some are missing; sequencing was by immunoSEQ multiplex PCR. The sample includes about 84,000 clones, just over 90% of them seen just once. J was trimmed by 4 bases and V by 1 base; bases with no gene match: 7. The CDR3 runs to 15 residues. The germline CDR1 and CDR2 sequences are SGHTA and FQGNSA. V usage is TRBV7-2 and J usage is TRBJ2-7, with 7 bases identical to TRBD2. The sequence was collected from a human donor in good health. Sequencing was done on a sample of T cells isolated from PBMCs. The CDR3 region is CASSLEGLVGYEQYF. The CDR3 bases are TGTGCCAGCAGCTTAGAAGGACTAGTAGGTTACGAGCAGTACTTC. Full variable domain (remainder filled in from reference TRBV7-2 and TRBJ2-7): GAGVSQSPSNKVTEKGKDVELRCDPISGHTALYWYRQSLGQGLEFLIYFQGNSAPDKSGLPSDRFSAERTGGSVSTLTIQRTQQEDSAVYLCASSLEGLVGYEQYFGPGTRLTVT.